A single sample is the source of the 14 T cell receptor beta chains below, sequenced in a study of CD8+ T cells in alopecia areata. RNA extraction and reverse transcription yielded cDNA as sequencing template. Generated by immunoSEQ multiplex PCR, the TCRdb table keeps only in-frame clones and is missing some. This sample has about 69,000 clones, with 55% to 65% found just once. The sample consisted of CD8+ T cells sorted from blood, taken at week 0. The source of these receptors is a human donor with alopecia areata.

The J gene is TRBJ1-2, the V gene TRBV25-1, with a tentative D call TRBD1 (5 bases). The V end was cut by 1 base, the J end by 9 bases, with 9 bases between. This CDR3 region has 12 residues. From germline, CDR1 is MGHDK and CDR2 SYGVNS. The CDR3 here is CASSELGDSYTF. The CDR3 region has the DNA TGTGCCAGCAGTGAATTAGGGGATAGCTACACCTTC.

Points on this clone: One end of the junction does not line up with germline, which may come from a read error. The chain has TRBV5-1 and TRBJ2-5, with unresolved D. The germline V gene encodes CDR1 SGHRS and CDR2 YFSETQ. This CDR3 spans 12 amino acids. CDR3 residues: CASSGTSEAQYF. CDR3 DNA sequence: TGCGCCAGCAGCGGTACCTCAGAGGCCCAGTACTTC.

The rearrangement joins TRBV7-9 to TRBJ1-2; 9 bases agree with TRBD1. Germline lookup yields CDR1 SEHNR and CDR2 FQNEAQ (reference sequence). This CDR3 is 14 amino acids long. V dropped 1 base and J dropped 4; count of bases not matched to a gene: 1. The CDR3 sequence is CASSLVGQGYGYTF. CDR3 coding DNA: TGTGCCAGCAGCTTAGTGGGACAGGGCTATGGCTACACCTTC. The full variable domain, completed using reference TRBV7-9 and TRBJ1-2, is DTGVSQNPRHKITKRGQNVTFRCDPISEHNRLYWYRQTLGQGPEFLTYFQNEAQLEKSRLLSDRFSAERPKGSFSTLEIQRTEQGDSAMYLCASSLVGQGYGYTFGSGTRLTVV.

V usage is TRBV6-5 and J usage is TRBJ2-7, with D perhaps matching TRBD1 or TRBD2 (5 bases each). There are 15 residues in the CDR3. V dropped 4 bases and J dropped 3 bases, with 16 bases sitting between them. Germline V gene sequence: CDR1 MNHEY, CDR2 SVGAGI. CDR3 sequence reads: CASSFLRDRGYEQYF. CDR3 in DNA: TGTGCCAGCAGTTTTCTCCGGGACCGAGGCTACGAGCAGTACTTC.

This chain links TRBV5-1 with TRBJ2-1; 8 bases match TRBD2. Germline V gene sequence: CDR1 SGHRS, CDR2 YFSETQ. The J segment lost 3 bases and the V segment lost 3 bases, leaving 5 bases of the junction unmatched. The CDR3 covers 15 residues. CDR3 sequence: CASSYAGGDYNEQFF. CDR3 in DNA: TGCGCCAGCAGCTACGCGGGGGGCGACTACAATGAGCAGTTCTTC.

V is TRBV27 and J is TRBJ1-2; 11 nucleotides line up with TRBD1. This CDR3 is 15 amino acids long. The V gene end was trimmed by 5 bases and the J gene end by 8 bases; junction bases not matched to a gene: 10. Germline CDR1 is MNHEY and CDR2 is SMNVEV (reference sequence). CDR3 region: CASSPWTGGEVGYTF. CDR3 sequence (DNA): TGTGCCAGCAGTCCCTGGACAGGGGGCGAGGTGGGCTACACCTTC.

This clone is a singleton in its sample. This chain links TRBV7-9 with TRBJ2-2; unclear D gene. CDR1 and CDR2 (germline): SEHNR, FQNEAQ (reference sequence). CDR3 length equals 14 residues. V was shortened by 5 bases and J by 5 bases, with 12 bases between the two germline ends. The CDR3 DNA follows: TGTGCCAGCAGCGGGGTCCAGGAGACCGGGGAGCTGTTTTTT. Its translation: CASSGVQETGELFF.

This clone was recorded once. The genes are TRBV4-2 and TRBJ1-6; the D is unclear. The CDR3 has 17 residues. Germline assignment: CDR1 LGHNA and CDR2 YNFKEQ. Trimming pared 1 base from V and 3 bases from J, leaving 13 bases between. The CDR3 is CASSQVSGEDYNSPLHF. The DNA of the CDR3 is TGTGCCAGCAGCCAAGTGTCTGGGGAGGACTATAATTCACCCCTCCACTTT.

CDR3 DNA sequence: TGTGCCAGCAGTTACCGGGTGGAGGGCAATCAGCCCCAGCATTTT. Protein: CASSYRVEGNQPQHF. This chain uses TRBV6-6 with TRBJ1-5, with D uncertain. Trimming cost V 2 bases and J 2 bases, with 10 bases left between them. There are 15 residues in the CDR3. CDR1 MNHNY and CDR2 SVGAGI come from the germline V gene (reference sequence).

The J gene is TRBJ2-1, the V gene TRBV13, with D perhaps TRBD1 or TRBD2 (6 bases each). Germline V gene data show CDR1 as PRHDT and CDR2 as FYEKMQ (reference sequence). Trimming removed 5 bases from V and 0 bases from J, with 11 bases in between. The CDR3 has 15 residues. The DNA of the CDR3 is TGTGCCAGCAGCGTTGAGGGGGGCTCCTACAATGAGCAGTTCTTC. Translation: CASSVEGGSYNEQFF.

The genes are TRBV29-1 and TRBJ1-1; D perhaps matches TRBD1 (6 bases). The CDR3 runs to 13 residues. Germline V gene sequence: CDR1 SQVTM, CDR2 ANQGSEA. V was shortened by 1 base and J by 5 bases, with 11 bases between the two germline ends. CDR3 nucleotides: TGCAGCGTTGAAGGGGGGCACGGGACTGAAGCTTTCTTT. It encodes CSVEGGHGTEAFF.

The chain links TRBV4-3 to TRBJ2-1, with unresolved D. The CDR3 spans 13 residues. Germline CDR1 LGHNA, CDR2 YSLEER. Trimming cost V 0 bases and J 15 bases, with 15 bases left between them. The CDR3 DNA sequence: TGCGCCAGCAGCCAAGACGTCGGCGACTCCCTGTTCTTC. It is translated as CASSQDVGDSLFF.

V is TRBV4-3 and J is TRBJ2-7; D not resolved. Per the germline V gene, CDR1 is LGHNA and CDR2 is YSLEER. The V end was cut by 0 bases, the J end by 1 base, with 7 bases between. The CDR3 totals 14 residues. CDR3 sequence (DNA): TGCGCCAGCAGCCAAGATACGGTATCCTACGAGCAGTACTTC. This gives the protein CASSQDTVSYEQYF.

This rearrangement joins TRBV11-2 to TRBJ2-2; D not certain. V gave up 5 bases and J gave up 0 bases, with 7 bases separating them. Germline assignment: CDR1 SGHAT and CDR2 FQNNGV. The CDR3 runs 14 residues. Here the CDR3 reads CASSGDSNTGELFF. The CDR3 DNA sequence: TGTGCCAGCAGCGGCGACTCGAACACCGGGGAGCTGTTTTTT.